Given below is one T cell receptor (beta chain) in context. The assay was immunoSEQ multiplex PCR, and TCRdb's table has in-frame clones only and misses some. Found here are around 310,000 clones, 89% of them singletons; the top ten hold about 9.9%. V lost 4 bases to trimming and J lost 7 bases; unmatched junction nucleotides: 11. CDR3 length: 17 amino acids. Germline CDR1 is SGDLS and CDR2 is YYNGEE. Participants were aged about 18 to 89 years, lived in over 20 US areas, and enrolled virtually. Participant-reported clinical history was the basis for cohort assignment. The source of the sample is a study of blood T cell repertoires in COVID-19.

The chain is built from TRBV9 and TRBJ2-1; TRBD2 matches 13 bases. This clonotype was sampled from a woman aged 40 to 55 who had recovered from COVID-19. The sample comprised PBMCs or T cells enriched from blood (not recorded which). CDR3 nucleotide sequence: TGTGCCAGCAGCCTGGGACTAGCGGGACTGGTTAGGAATGAGCAGTTCTTC. Protein sequence: CASSLGLAGLVRNEQFF. The entire variable domain, with the rest obtained from reference TRBV9 and TRBJ2-1, is as follows: DSGVTQTPKHLITATGQRVTLRCSPRSGDLSVYWYQQSLDQGLQFLIQYYNGEERAKGNILERFSAQQFPDLHSELNLSSLELGDSALYFCASSLGLAGLVRNEQFFGPGTRLTVL.